What follows are 26 T cell receptor beta chains derived from one specimen sequenced in a study of identical twins (dated by TCRdb to 2015 to 2016). Receptors were amplified or captured by 5' RACE. Sequencing was carried out with an Illumina HiSeq 2000. The raw public reads went through TCRdb reprocessing: fastp at Q25, MiXCR clone calling, in-frame beta chains kept. Rows are unified per CDR3 protein, each entry keeping the most common DNA and genes. This sample gives around 250,000 distinct CDR3 sequences in total; roughly 7.1% of them show up just once. Approximately 14% of the sample comes from the top ten. The same data also contributed to another study, on T cells expressing NK-cell markers.

The specimen sequenced was CD8+ T cells sorted from blood. These receptors were taken from a woman aged 18-35 years in good health.

The chain is built from TRBV7-8 and TRBJ1-5; D gene ambiguous. Germline CDR1 SGHVS, CDR2 FQNEAQ. Trimming removed 3 bases at V and 9 bases at J, with 12 bases between. The CDR3 totals 13 residues. This chain's CDR3 is CASSLGNHWPQHF. CDR3 nucleotide sequence: TGTGCCAGCAGCTTGGGGAACCATTGGCCCCAGCATTTT.

Written as DNA, the CDR3 is TGTGCCAGCAGTGAAGGACTAGCGGAGCACTACGAGCAGTACTTC. Translating it yields CASSEGLAEHYEQYF. V usage is TRBV6-1 and J usage is TRBJ2-7; 9 nucleotides agree with TRBD2. Germline loops: CDR1 MNHNS, CDR2 SASEGT. Unmatched junction bases numbered 4, after V lost 1 base and J lost 3 bases. CDR3 length: 15 amino acids.

This clonotype has ten or more counts. The gene calls are TRBV10-3 and TRBJ2-5; D call uncertain. The germline V and J ends were trimmed by 3 bases and 3 bases, with 17 bases remaining between them. The CDR3 covers 16 residues. CDR1 and CDR2 (germline): ENHRY, SYGVKD. The DNA of the CDR3 is TGTGCCATCAGTGAATCGACCCCCTTAGGCGAAGAGACCCAGTACTTC. Translation: CAISESTPLGEETQYF.

In its sample, this clonotype was seen many times. The J gene is TRBJ2-7, the V gene TRBV12-3 or TRBV12-4; D not resolved. This CDR3 has 13 amino acids. Between the trimmed V and J ends, which lost 6 bases and 3 bases, there was a span of 12 bases. Here the CDR3 reads CASSFGMNYEQYF. Here the CDR3 DNA reads TGTGCCAGCAGCTTCGGCATGAACTACGAGCAGTACTTC.

V gene TRBV6-5 combines with J gene TRBJ2-7; tentative D call: TRBD2 (6 bases). Per germline, CDR1 MNHEY and CDR2 SVGAGI. Trimming cost V 4 bases and J 2 bases, with 12 bases left between them. The CDR3 is made up of 14 amino acids. In DNA form, the CDR3 reads TGTGCCAGCAGTTCAGCGGGCTACCCCTACGAGCAGTACTTC. The encoded protein is CASSSAGYPYEQYF.

This clonotype has just a few counts. This rearrangement joins TRBV12-3 or TRBV12-4 to TRBJ1-1; tentatively, D is TRBD1 (6 bases). V shed 6 bases and J shed 1 base, with 15 bases lying between them. The CDR3 covers 15 residues. The chain's CDR3 is CASSPKGGTNTEAFF. DNA for the CDR3: TGTGCCAGCAGCCCTAAGGGGGGTACGAACACTGAAGCTTTCTTT.

This clonotype was recorded many times. The chain joins TRBV5-1 to TRBJ1-6; 7 bases align to TRBD1. This CDR3 is 15 amino acids long. Losses at the gene ends were 2 bases for V and 7 bases for J; bases not matched to a gene: 6. Per the germline V gene, CDR1 is SGHRS and CDR2 is YFSETQ. CDR3 sequence (DNA): TGCGCCAGCAGCTTACAGGGGAAACGGAATTCACCCCTCCACTTT. It yields the protein CASSLQGKRNSPLHF.

This clonotype was picked up many times. The chain recombines TRBV12-3 or TRBV12-4 with TRBJ1-5; TRBD1 matches at 7 bases. V was pared by 10 bases and J by 3 bases, with 6 bases of the junction left unmatched. The CDR3 contains 13 residues. This chain's CDR3 is CATGDSSNQPQHF. The CDR3 DNA is TGTGCCACTGGGGACAGTTCCAATCAGCCCCAGCATTTT.

This clonotype was seen many times. The chain is built from TRBV7-9 and TRBJ2-7; no firm D call. Per germline, CDR1 SEHNR and CDR2 FQNEAQ (reference sequence). V dropped 2 bases and J dropped 2 bases, with 10 bases sitting between them. The CDR3 has 14 residues. CDR3 coding DNA: TGTGCCAGCAGCTTATCGGGCAGACCCTACGAGCAGTACTTC. Protein sequence: CASSLSGRPYEQYF.

The V gene is TRBV12-3 or TRBV12-4, the J gene TRBJ2-5; weak D call: TRBD1 (6 bases). Trimming stripped 6 bases from V and 8 bases from J, with 16 bases between. This CDR3 has 13 residues. The CDR3 sequence is CASSARTAETQYF. CDR3 DNA: TGTGCCAGCAGCGCCAGGACAGCGGAAACCCAGTACTTC.

In its sample, this clonotype was seen a few times. The J gene is TRBJ1-2, the V gene TRBV9, with unresolved D. Germline CDR1 SGDLS, CDR2 YYNGEE. The CDR3 contains 15 residues. With 0 bases removed from V and 4 bases from J, the gap between germline ends came to 13 bases. This CDR3 reads CASSVESGVGYGYTF. CDR3 nucleotides: TGTGCCAGCAGCGTAGAGAGTGGTGTCGGCTATGGCTACACCTTC. Full variable domain (outside the CDR3, taken from reference TRBV9 and TRBJ1-2): DSGVTQTPKHLITATGQRVTLRCSPRSGDLSVYWYQQSLDQGLQFLIQYYNGEERAKGNILERFSAQQFPDLHSELNLSSLELGDSALYFCASSVESGVGYGYTFGSGTRLTVV.

V and J are TRBV15 and TRBJ1-2; D unclear. The V end was cut by 5 bases, the J end by 3 bases, with 10 bases between. Germline-derived CDR1 and CDR2 are LNHNV and YYDKDF (reference sequence). This CDR3 spans 13 amino acids. The CDR3 coding sequence is TGTGCCACCAGCCCCTCCCATGACTATGGCTACACCTTC. Translation: CATSPSHDYGYTF.

This clonotype was found many times. The rearrangement joins TRBV10-3 to TRBJ2-1; perhaps TRBD1 as D (6 bases). CDR3 length: 14 amino acids. V gave up 4 bases and J gave up 6 bases, with 13 bases separating them. Looked up from germline, CDR1 is ENHRY and CDR2 is SYGVKD. The DNA of the CDR3 is TGTGCCATCAGTGGGACAGCACATAGCAATGAGCAGTTCTTC. Amino acids: CAISGTAHSNEQFF.

This clonotype was picked up many times. The chain couples TRBV7-9 to TRBJ2-5, with D unclear. Germline V gives CDR1 SEHNR, CDR2 FQNEAQ (reference sequence). Trimming took off 3 bases at V and 1 base at J, with 9 bases between the two ends. There are 14 residues in the CDR3. The CDR3 DNA reads as TGTGCCAGCAGCTTTGAGGCCCTCCAAGAGACCCAGTACTTC. Protein product: CASSFEALQETQYF.

The V call is TRBV9, the J call TRBJ2-1, with D maybe TRBD1 (6 bases). The V end lost 1 base, the J end lost 3 bases, and 17 bases lay between the germline ends. This CDR3 has 17 residues. Germline CDR1 is SGDLS and CDR2 is YYNGEE. CDR3 bases: TGTGCCAGCAGCGTACTAGACAGGCCGCTAAACTACAATGAGCAGTTCTTC. Amino acids: CASSVLDRPLNYNEQFF.

This clonotype has only a few counts. J is TRBJ2-7 and V is TRBV9; D gene ambiguous. The CDR3 contains 15 residues. Trimming pared 2 bases from V and 1 base from J, leaving 13 bases between. CDR1 is SGDLS and CDR2 is YYNGEE in the germline V gene. The chain's CDR3 is CASSVSGDRSYEQYF. In nucleotides, the CDR3 is TGTGCCAGCAGCGTGTCTGGGGATCGGTCCTACGAGCAGTACTTC.

The chain carries TRBV13 and TRBJ1-5; a weak D match, TRBD1 (6 bases). Deletions cut 7 bases from V and 5 bases from J, with 15 bases between. This CDR3 is 14 amino acids long. Germline loops: CDR1 PRHDT, CDR2 FYEKMQ (reference sequence). Here the CDR3 reads CASTNYSGDQPQHF. DNA of the CDR3: TGTGCCAGCACTAATTACTCAGGGGATCAGCCCCAGCATTTT.

Many counts were recorded for this clonotype. This chain joins TRBV29-1 and TRBJ2-2, with 10 bases fitting TRBD1. J was trimmed by 6 bases and V by 4 bases; bases with no gene match: 5. Per the germline V gene, CDR1 is SQVTM and CDR2 is ANQGSEA. The CDR3 consists of 14 residues. This chain's CDR3 is CSVVGTGEPGELFF. The CDR3 coding sequence is TGCAGCGTTGTCGGGACAGGGGAGCCCGGGGAGCTGTTTTTT.

The chain uses TRBV6-2 or TRBV6-3 and TRBJ2-1; 9 nucleotides agree with TRBD1. The trim removed 8 bases at V and 7 bases at J, leaving 9 bases unmatched. Germline CDR1 is MNHEY and CDR2 is SVGEGT. The CDR3 extends over 14 amino acids. The CDR3 DNA reads TGTGCCAGCTCAGCTTGGGACAGGGAAAATGAGCAGTTCTTC. Its translation: CASSAWDRENEQFF.

A few counts support this clonotype. The V and J genes are TRBV9 and TRBJ2-3; TRBD2 aligns across 14 bases. The CDR3 consists of 17 residues. The junction had 9 bases not matched to a gene; V was cut back by 4 bases and J by 5 bases. Germline V lookup: CDR1 SGDLS, CDR2 YYNGEE. CDR3 DNA: TGTGCCAGCAGCCCCTGGACTAGCGGGGGGCAGGGAGATACGCAGTATTTT. It specifies CASSPWTSGGQGDTQYF.

This clonotype was counted only a few times. V gene TRBV4-1 combines with J gene TRBJ2-1; 8 bases fit TRBD2. Germline CDR1 is MGHRA and CDR2 is YSYEKL. The CDR3 consists of 19 residues. With 4 bases clipped from V and 0 bases from J, the junction kept 14 bases outside the gene matches. The CDR3 nucleotides are TGCGCCAGCAGCCCCAGGGTAGCGGGGACGGGGAGCTCCTACAATGAGCAGTTCTTC. This sequence encodes CASSPRVAGTGSSYNEQFF.

This clonotype was seen ten or more times. The V gene is TRBV10-2, the J gene TRBJ2-5, with D unresolved. Germline CDR1 is WSHSY and CDR2 is SAAADI. The V gene lost 5 bases and the J gene lost 1 base, with 11 bases spanning the gap. This CDR3 spans 14 amino acids. CDR3 amino acids: CASSYLRSQETQYF. The CDR3 nucleotides are TGCGCCAGCAGTTACCTTAGGTCCCAAGAGACCCAGTACTTC.

This clonotype came up a few times. The chain uses TRBV14 and TRBJ2-3; perhaps TRBD2 as D (5 bases). The germline V and J ends were trimmed by 4 bases and 0 bases, with 11 bases remaining between them. This CDR3 region has 15 residues. Germline V gene data show CDR1 as SGHDN and CDR2 as FVKESK. The CDR3 spells CASSLSAFSTDTQYF. The CDR3 DNA is TGTGCCAGCAGCCTTAGCGCGTTTAGCACAGATACGCAGTATTTT.

V usage is TRBV5-1 and J usage is TRBJ2-3; D might be TRBD2 (6 bases). The CDR3 consists of 16 residues. V lost 0 bases and J 4 bases, leaving 15 bases between the germline ends. CDR1 is SGHRS and CDR2 is YFSETQ in the germline V gene. CDR3 region: CASSLGFMGGPDTQYF. CDR3 nucleotide sequence: TGCGCCAGCAGCTTGGGTTTTATGGGGGGTCCAGATACGCAGTATTTT.

The rearrangement uses TRBV7-9 and TRBJ2-7; D is ambiguous. CDR3 length equals 13 residues. The V gene's germline CDR1 is SEHNR and CDR2 FQNEAQ (reference sequence). V lost 5 bases and J lost 4, with 12 bases in between. The CDR3 sequence: CASSTAKFYEQYF. CDR3 DNA: TGTGCCAGCAGCACAGCAAAATTTTACGAGCAGTACTTC.

Many counts were recorded for this clonotype. This rearrangement joins TRBV6-2 or TRBV6-3 to TRBJ2-7; D possibly corresponds to TRBD1 (5 bases). The CDR3 spans 14 residues. Germline assignment: CDR1 MNHEY and CDR2 SVGEGT. V gave up 2 bases and J gave up 4 bases, with 12 bases separating them. CDR3 sequence (DNA): TGTGCCAGCAGTTACGATACAGGAGAGTACGAGCAGTACTTC. It is translated as CASSYDTGEYEQYF.